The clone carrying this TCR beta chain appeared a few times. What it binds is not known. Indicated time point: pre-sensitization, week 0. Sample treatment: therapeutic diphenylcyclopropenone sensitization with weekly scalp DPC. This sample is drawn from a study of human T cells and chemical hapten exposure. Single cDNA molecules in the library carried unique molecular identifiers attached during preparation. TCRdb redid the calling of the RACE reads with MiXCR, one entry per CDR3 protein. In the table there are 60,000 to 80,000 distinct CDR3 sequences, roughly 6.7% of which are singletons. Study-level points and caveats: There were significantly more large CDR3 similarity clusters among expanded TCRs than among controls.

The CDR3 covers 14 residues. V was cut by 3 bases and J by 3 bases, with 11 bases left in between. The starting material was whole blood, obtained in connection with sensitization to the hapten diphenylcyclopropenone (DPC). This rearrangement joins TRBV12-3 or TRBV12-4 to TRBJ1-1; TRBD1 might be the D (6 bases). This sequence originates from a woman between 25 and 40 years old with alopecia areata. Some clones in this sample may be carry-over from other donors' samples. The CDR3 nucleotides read TGTGCCAGCAGTTTTAGGACAGAGTACACTGAAGCTTTCTTT. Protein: CASSFRTEYTEAFF.